This TCR beta chain was profiled in a study of identical twins. Whole-study findings and limits: Zero-insertion findings could be partly confounded by invariant cells (MAIT and iNKT cells).

This clonotype was counted between two and nine times. Its matching antigen is unknown. The CDR3 has 16 residues. Germline V gene lookup returns CDR1 DFQATT and CDR2 SNEGSKA (reference sequence). V trimming: 3 bases; J trimming: 0 bases; junction bases outside the gene matches: 7. From the 5' RACE reads, TCRdb called clonotypes with MiXCR, one entry per CDR3 protein. This table holds some 630,000 distinct CDR3 sequences, less than 9% found once. This sample was also put to use in a study of yellow fever vaccine responses in identical twins.

The sample comprised PBMCs. The chain couples TRBV20-1 to TRBJ2-1; TRBD2 matches at 8 bases. The sequence derives from a woman between 18 and 29 years old in good health. The CDR3 sequence: CSARRISGVSYNEQFF. The CDR3 DNA sequence: TGCAGTGCTAGGCGAATTAGCGGGGTCTCCTACAATGAGCAGTTCTTC.